The present T cell receptor beta chain was sequenced within a study of T cells in Graves' hyperthyroidism and ophthalmopathy. The CDR3 spans 12 residues. V was clipped by 0 bases and J by 8 bases, with 6 bases between them. Germline V gene data show CDR1 as SGHRS and CDR2 as YFSETQ. TCR beta CDR3 region amplification was performed from RNA transcripts. When the TCR CDR3 underwent first-round RT-PCR, the HTBI primer set was used. TCRdb fed the multiplex PCR reads into MiXCR, producing one record per CDR3 protein. This sample carries around 300,000 distinct CDR3 sequences, less than 30% of them seen once, and the ten largest clones take about 30%. This clonotype was picked up many times.

This receptor was identified in a man between 35 and 55 years old with Graves' hyperthyroidism that later progressed to Graves' ophthalmopathy. The sample taken for sequencing was blood. The chain recombines TRBV5-1 with TRBJ1-3, with unresolved D. The CDR3 nucleotides read TGCGCCAGCAGCTTGGGCCGTGACACCATATATTTT. The encoded protein is CASSLGRDTIYF.